This entry lists 10 T cell receptor beta chains sequenced from one sample in a study of OX40 agonist ivuxolimab in advanced cancers. Libraries were constructed by the immunoSEQ multiplex PCR assay. TCRdb mirrors the immuneACCESS table, restricted to in-frame sequences. Some clones are absent from its copies; in checked studies, under half trace to an unresolved V gene, and the reason for the others is unknown. The sample data list 70,000 to 95,000 clones, and roughly four fifths of these were observed just once. The top ten hold around 6.6% of the sample. The sample was CD4+ or CD8+ T cells sorted from blood, taken in a trial of the OX40 agonist ivuxolimab. These receptors all stem from an adult with an advanced solid tumor such as melanoma, head and neck, liver or kidney cancer.

The rearrangement joins TRBV28 to TRBJ2-1; TRBD2 matches 9 bases. The junction had 7 bases not matched to a gene; V was cut back by 7 bases and J by 6 bases. The CDR3 runs to 14 residues. Germline CDR1 reads MDHEN; CDR2 reads SYDVKM. The CDR3 reads CASNQLAGVNEQFF. In DNA form, the CDR3 reads TGTGCCAGCAACCAACTAGCGGGCGTCAATGAGCAGTTCTTC.

This chain joins TRBV10-2 and TRBJ1-2, with 11 bases lining up with TRBD1. With V trimmed by 5 bases and J by 7 bases, 3 bases remained unmatched. Germline CDR1 and CDR2: WSHSY and SAAADI. This CDR3 comprises 13 residues. In DNA, the CDR3 is TGCGCCAGCAGTCTGGGACAGGGGGGTGGCTACACCTTC. Protein product: CASSLGQGGGYTF.

The chain links TRBV7-9 to TRBJ1-1; TRBD1 agrees at 7 bases. Per the germline V gene, CDR1 is SEHNR and CDR2 is FQNEAQ (reference sequence). The CDR3 has 13 amino acids. V lost 9 bases to trimming and J lost 5 bases; unmatched junction nucleotides: 9. The CDR3 coding sequence is TGTGCCAGTCTTACAGGGGTTTTAACTGAAGCTTTCTTT. Encoded protein: CASLTGVLTEAFF.

The J gene is TRBJ1-2, the V gene TRBV27; no clear D. V lost 6 bases, J lost 4 bases, and 15 bases lay in between. Germline CDR1 is MNHEY and CDR2 is SMNVEV (reference sequence). The CDR3 extends over 14 amino acids. CDR3 sequence: CASSPNGVPYGYTF. The CDR3 region has the DNA TGTGCCAGCAGCCCTAATGGGGTCCCCTATGGCTACACCTTC.

V gene TRBV7-2 combines with J gene TRBJ1-2, with D unclear. The length of the CDR3 is 12 residues. CDR1 SGHTA and CDR2 FQGNSA come from the germline V gene. Trimming shortened V by 5 bases and J by 8 bases, and 12 bases separated the two germline ends. CDR3 nucleotide sequence: TGTGCCAGCAGCCCCGGTGCACGAGGCTACACCTTC. Translating it yields CASSPGARGYTF.

This chain links TRBV4-3 with TRBJ2-7; 8 bases match TRBD2. The J segment lost 3 bases and the V segment lost 0 bases, leaving 7 bases of the junction unmatched. Germline V lookup: CDR1 LGHNA, CDR2 YSLEER. The CDR3 loop spans 16 amino acids. CDR3 in amino acids: CASSQDRFAGGYEQYF. Here the CDR3 DNA reads TGCGCCAGCAGCCAAGATAGGTTTGCGGGGGGCTACGAGCAGTACTTC.

The rearrangement links TRBV25-1 to TRBJ1-1; D is undetermined. Germline CDR1 reads MGHDK; CDR2 reads SYGVNS. Trimming cost V 3 bases and J 2 bases, with 7 bases left between them. CDR3 size: 13 residues. The CDR3 sequence is CASSDNLNTEAFF. The DNA for the CDR3 is TGTGCCAGCAGTGATAACCTAAACACTGAAGCTTTCTTT.

The chain joins TRBV5-4 to TRBJ2-1, with 13 bases aligning to TRBD2. The V gene end was trimmed by 4 bases and the J gene end by 6 bases; junction bases not matched to a gene: 4. Germline assignment: CDR1 SGHNT and CDR2 YYREEE (reference sequence). The CDR3 contains 15 residues. In DNA form, the CDR3 reads TGTGCCAGCAGCCTTACTAGCGGGGGGGCCAATGAGCAGTTCTTC. Its protein is CASSLTSGGANEQFF.

This rearrangement joins TRBV4-1 to TRBJ2-3; TRBD1 might be the D (5 bases). This CDR3 has 14 amino acids. Trimming stripped 3 bases from V and 5 bases from J, with 12 bases between. Germline lookup yields CDR1 MGHRA and CDR2 YSYEKL. The CDR3 DNA follows: TGCGCCAGCAGCCATACACCCAGGGAAGATACGCAGTATTTT. Translating it yields CASSHTPREDTQYF.

The chain employs TRBV5-6 and TRBJ2-7; D is possibly TRBD2 (6 bases). Germline V lookup: CDR1 SGHDT, CDR2 YYEEEE. This CDR3 comprises 15 residues. Trimming removed 2 bases at V and 0 bases at J, with 12 bases between. CDR3 nucleotides: TGTGCCAGCAGCTTCGCTAGCGCGAGCTCCTACGAGCAGTACTTC. Its translation: CASSFASASSYEQYF.